This note documents a single T cell receptor (beta chain) sequence. No antigen is known for it. The CDR3 has 13 residues. The germline V gene encodes CDR1 WNHNN and CDR2 SYGVQD (reference sequence). V was shortened by 1 base and J by 5 bases, with 7 bases between the two germline ends. At collection, donors were nominally healthy, but unrecorded immune exposures were probable. These data are taken from a study of cytomegalovirus exposure and HLA in healthy donors. Study-wide results and limits: A later analysis linked more than 15,000 TCR beta sequences to HLA alleles at 0.05 false discovery rate. TCR association rates varied by HLA locus in a later analysis, with DRB1 highest and HLA-C lowest. Most TCR beta V segments were productive about 87% or about 30% of the time in an earlier analysis.

The PCR contained 60 Vbeta and 13 Jbeta primers. This table comes from immunoSEQ multiplex PCR, and its TCRdb copy is limited to in-frame clones, with some not included. The data show 200,000 or so clones, 70% to 90% seen once. Sequencing used PBMCs. This TCR was recovered from a woman aged 18-35 years in good health and CMV-seropositive. The chain carries TRBV10-1 and TRBJ2-3; D is unresolved. CDR3 nucleotide sequence: TGCGCCAGCAGTGAGTTTGAGCAAGATACGCAGTATTTT. Translation: CASSEFEQDTQYF.